The present T cell receptor (beta chain) was sequenced within a study of OX40 agonist ivuxolimab in advanced cancers. The protocol was immunoSEQ multiplex PCR, while the TCRdb copy is restricted to in-frame clones and leaves out a portion. Here the sample spans fewer than 65,000 clones, 75% to 90% being singletons. The length of the CDR3 is 13 residues. The J segment lost 3 bases and the V segment lost 4 bases, leaving 4 bases of the junction unmatched. The V gene's germline CDR1 is SGHRS and CDR2 YFSETQ. The receptor was derived from an adult with an advanced solid tumor such as melanoma, head and neck, liver or kidney cancer. The sample in question was CD4+ or CD8+ T cells sorted from blood, obtained in a trial of the OX40 agonist ivuxolimab. This rearrangement joins TRBV5-1 to TRBJ2-7, with 7 bases identical to TRBD1. The chain's CDR3 is CASSRGQLYEQYF. DNA for the CDR3: TGCGCCAGCAGCAGGGGACAGCTCTACGAGCAGTACTTC.